This T cell receptor beta chain appears in the sequencing data of a study of T cell repertoires in cytomegalovirus infection. The CDR3 is 14 amino acids. The germline V and J ends were trimmed by 3 bases and 0 bases, with 8 bases remaining between them. Per the germline V gene, CDR1 is SGHKS and CDR2 is YYEKEE (reference sequence). TCRdb reprocessed the reads with MiXCR, giving one entry per CDR3 protein. The data show roughly 600,000 distinct CDR3 sequences, 24% seen once. This clonotype was observed many times. Sequencing was performed on CD8+ T cells from PBMCs. This clonotype originated in a human donor in good health (CMV status not recorded). Some clones in this sample may be carry-over from other donors' samples. The chain combines TRBV5-5 with TRBJ2-3; no clear D. The CDR3 protein is CASSSLLSTDTQYF. The CDR3 DNA sequence: TGTGCCAGCAGCTCCCTCTTAAGCACAGATACGCAGTATTTT.